One and the same sample provided the 14 T cell receptor beta chains below, sequenced in a study of OX40 agonist ivuxolimab in advanced cancers. Profiling relied on immunoSEQ multiplex PCR, and the TCRdb table lists in-frame clones only, not all of them. The table lists 60,000 or so clones, about 92% of them singletons. The sample in question was CD4+ or CD8+ T cells sorted from blood, obtained in a trial of the OX40 agonist ivuxolimab. These receptor sequences come from an adult with an advanced solid tumor such as melanoma, head and neck, liver or kidney cancer.

This clone has a single count. The rearrangement uses TRBV2 and TRBJ1-5; D perhaps matches TRBD1 (6 bases). Trimming pared 2 bases from V and 4 bases from J, leaving 9 bases between. Germline values: CDR1 SNHLY, CDR2 FYNNEI. This CDR3 spans 14 amino acids. This CDR3 reads CASSEQGSNQPQHF. Here the CDR3 DNA reads TGTGCCAGCAGTGAACAGGGGAGTAATCAGCCCCAGCATTTT.

This chain joins TRBV4-3 and TRBJ2-1; D gene ambiguous. The V and J ends lost 1 base and 1 base respectively, with 2 bases between them. The CDR3 is 13 amino acids. The germline CDR1 and CDR2 sequences are LGHNA and YSLEER. The CDR3 nucleotides read TGCGCCAGCAGCCAAGGTTCCTACAATGAGCAGTTCTTC. Encoded protein: CASSQGSYNEQFF.

This clone has a handful of counts. The chain links TRBV5-4 to TRBJ1-1; D perhaps matches TRBD1 (5 bases). There are 14 residues in the CDR3. Germline assignment: CDR1 SGHNT and CDR2 YYREEE (reference sequence). V gave up 2 bases and J gave up 7 bases, with 15 bases separating them. The chain's CDR3 is CASSFIIDSDEAFF. The DNA for the CDR3 is TGTGCCAGCAGCTTCATTATCGACAGTGATGAAGCTTTCTTT.

The chain is built from TRBV4-1 and TRBJ1-5, with a tentative D call TRBD1 (5 bases). CDR1 and CDR2 (germline): MGHRA, YSYEKL. The CDR3 extends over 16 amino acids. V was trimmed by 4 bases and J by 3 bases, leaving 16 bases between them. CDR3 in DNA: TGCGCCAGCAGCCCCCGCACCGGGGCCTACAATCAGCCCCAGCATTTT. This gives the protein CASSPRTGAYNQPQHF.

V usage is TRBV5-6 and J usage is TRBJ1-3; 9 nucleotides line up with TRBD1. Unmatched junction bases numbered 8, after V lost 7 bases and J lost 6 bases. Germline loops: CDR1 SGHDT, CDR2 YYEEEE. The CDR3 is 14 amino acids. This chain's CDR3 is CASLSGTGINTIYF. CDR3 coding DNA: TGTGCCAGCTTAAGTGGGACAGGGATAAACACCATATATTTT.

The J gene is TRBJ1-3, the V gene TRBV25-1, with D unresolved. Germline CDR1 reads MGHDK; CDR2 reads SYGVNS. V was pared by 1 base and J by 3 bases, with 4 bases between. This CDR3 contains 13 residues. CDR3 coding DNA: TGTGCCAGCAGTGAATCATATGGAAACACCATATATTTT. Its protein product is CASSESYGNTIYF. The full variable domain, in which reference TRBV25-1 and TRBJ1-3 provide the parts outside the CDR3, is EADIYQTPRYLVIGTGKKITLECSQTMGHDKMYWYQQDPGMELHLIHYSYGVNSTEKGDLSSESTVSRIRTEHFPLTLESARPSHTSQYLCASSESYGNTIYFGEGSWLTVV.

This rearrangement joins TRBV2 to TRBJ1-1, with 7 bases that match TRBD1. The V and J ends lost 8 bases and 2 bases, in that order; junction bases with no gene match: 5. Germline CDR1 SNHLY, CDR2 FYNNEI. This CDR3 is built from 13 residues. CDR3 sequence: CASPGGANTEAFF. The CDR3 DNA is TGTGCCAGCCCAGGGGGGGCCAACACTGAAGCTTTCTTT.

The genes are TRBV6-5 and TRBJ2-5, with a weak D call TRBD2 (5 bases). Between the trimmed V and J ends, which lost 5 bases and 5 bases, there was a span of 18 bases. From germline, CDR1 is MNHEY and CDR2 SVGAGI. The CDR3 runs 15 residues. CDR3 amino acids: CASSDYPGSRETQYF. The CDR3 region has the DNA TGTGCCAGCAGTGACTACCCGGGAAGTCGGGAGACCCAGTACTTC.

The chain joins TRBV25-1 to TRBJ2-3, with a possible D match to TRBD1 (6 bases). V was clipped by 4 bases and J by 0 bases, with 17 bases between them. The CDR3 contains 17 residues. Germline V gene lookup returns CDR1 MGHDK and CDR2 SYGVNS. The CDR3 coding sequence is TGTGCCAGCAGTGCTAAGGGGGTTTGGTTGAGCACAGATACGCAGTATTTT. It specifies CASSAKGVWLSTDTQYF.

Concerning this clone itself: Germline and junction disagree at one end, which may indicate a read error. The chain is built from TRBV30 and TRBJ2-2; 10 nucleotides align to TRBD2. This CDR3 is built from 12 residues. Germline V gene lookup returns CDR1 GTSNPN and CDR2 SVGIG (reference sequence). CDR3: CAWTSGSRGAVF. The DNA for the CDR3 is TGTGCCTGGACTAGCGGGAGCCGGGGAGCTGTTTTT.

The genes are TRBV28 and TRBJ1-2, with D perhaps matching TRBD1 (5 bases). This CDR3 comprises 15 residues. V was shortened by 2 bases and J by 2 bases, with 12 bases between the two germline ends. Germline assignment: CDR1 MDHEN and CDR2 SYDVKM. The CDR3 reads CASSLRQGRNYGYTF. DNA of the CDR3: TGTGCCAGCAGTTTAAGGCAGGGCCGAAACTATGGCTACACCTTC.

This chain uses TRBV6-5 with TRBJ2-5, with 8 bases fitting TRBD1. The trim removed 5 bases at V and 5 bases at J, leaving 7 bases unmatched. The CDR3 is 14 residues long. CDR1 is MNHEY and CDR2 is SVGAGI in the germline V gene. The CDR3 loop reads CASSDHDRGETQYF. The CDR3 region has the DNA TGTGCCAGCAGTGACCACGACAGGGGTGAGACCCAGTACTTC.

This clone was seen a handful of times. The chain couples TRBV27 to TRBJ2-7; 8 nucleotides agree with TRBD2. The CDR3 has 16 residues. CDR1 is MNHEY and CDR2 is SMNVEV in the germline V gene (reference sequence). J gave up 5 bases and V 0 bases, and 9 bases lay outside the gene matches. This CDR3 reads CASSLSSGSGSDEQYF. The CDR3 region has the DNA TGTGCCAGCAGTTTATCGAGCGGGAGCGGGTCTGACGAGCAGTACTTC.

This chain links TRBV2 with TRBJ2-7; the D is unclear. V lost 2 bases and J 1 base, leaving 6 bases between the germline ends. CDR3 size: 13 residues. Germline CDR1 is SNHLY and CDR2 is FYNNEI. The CDR3 sequence is CASSELQSYEQYF. CDR3 in DNA: TGTGCCAGCAGTGAACTCCAATCCTACGAGCAGTACTTC. Supplemented by reference TRBV2 and TRBJ2-7, the full variable domain reads EPEVTQTPSHQVTQMGQEVILRCVPISNHLYFYWYRQILGQKVEFLVSFYNNEISEKSEIFDDQFSVERPDGSNFTLKIRSTKLEDSAMYFCASSELQSYEQYFGPGTRLTVT.